This TCR beta chain came from a study of T cell repertoires in cytomegalovirus infection. This CDR3 is 20 amino acids long. CDR1 is MNHNY and CDR2 is SVGAGI in the germline V gene (reference sequence). V gave up 1 base and J gave up 2 bases; unmatched junction bases: 18. TCRdb called the reads again in MiXCR, with one record for every CDR3 protein. The sample lists 600,000 to 800,000 distinct CDR3 sequences, about 24% occurring once. The table lists this clonotype with a few counts. V and J are TRBV6-6 and TRBJ2-3; 7 bases map to TRBD1. This TCR came from a human donor in good health (CMV status not recorded). Some clones in this sample may be carry-over from other donors' samples. The sequencing input was CD8+ T cells from PBMCs. CDR3 amino acids: CASSYFWGQQRPSTTDTQYF. CDR3 DNA sequence: TGTGCCAGCAGTTACTTTTGGGGACAGCAAAGACCTTCTACCACAGATACGCAGTATTTT.